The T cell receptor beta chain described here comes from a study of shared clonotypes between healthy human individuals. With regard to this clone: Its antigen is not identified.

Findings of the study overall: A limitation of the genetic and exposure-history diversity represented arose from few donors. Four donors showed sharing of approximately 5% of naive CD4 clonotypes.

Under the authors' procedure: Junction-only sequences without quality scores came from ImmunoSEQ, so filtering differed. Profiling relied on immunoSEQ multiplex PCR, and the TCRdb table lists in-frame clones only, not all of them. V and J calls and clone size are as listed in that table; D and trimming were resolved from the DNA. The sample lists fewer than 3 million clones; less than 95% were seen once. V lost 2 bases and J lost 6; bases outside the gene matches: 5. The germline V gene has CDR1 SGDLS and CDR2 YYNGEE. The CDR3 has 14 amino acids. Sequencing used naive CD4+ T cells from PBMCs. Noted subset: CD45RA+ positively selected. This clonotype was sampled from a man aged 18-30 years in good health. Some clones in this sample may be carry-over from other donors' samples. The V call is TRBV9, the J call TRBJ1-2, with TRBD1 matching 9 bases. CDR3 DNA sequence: TGTGCCAGCAGCGTGTCGACAGGGGGTCATGGCTACACCTTC. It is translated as CASSVSTGGHGYTF.